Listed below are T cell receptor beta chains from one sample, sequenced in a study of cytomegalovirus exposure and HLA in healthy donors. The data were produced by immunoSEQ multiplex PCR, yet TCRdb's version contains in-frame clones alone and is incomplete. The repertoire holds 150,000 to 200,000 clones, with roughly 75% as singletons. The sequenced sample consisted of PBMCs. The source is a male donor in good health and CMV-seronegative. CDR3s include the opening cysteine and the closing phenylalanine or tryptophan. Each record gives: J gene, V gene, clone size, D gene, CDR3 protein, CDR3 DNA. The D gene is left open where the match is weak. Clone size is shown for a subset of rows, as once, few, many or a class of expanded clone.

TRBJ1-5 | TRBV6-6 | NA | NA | CASSPLDIIGNQPQHF | TGTGCCAGCAGTCCCTTGGACATCATCGGTAATCAGCCCCAGCATTTT
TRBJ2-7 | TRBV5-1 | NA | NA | CASSIQGAEQYF | TGCGCCAGCAGCATCCAGGGTGCCGAGCAGTACTTC
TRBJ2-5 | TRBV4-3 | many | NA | CASSQDRVETQYF | TGCGCCAGCAGCCAAGATCGAGTAGAGACCCAGTACTTC
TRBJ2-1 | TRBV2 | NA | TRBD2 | CASDARTSGRNEQFF | TGTGCCAGCGACGCAAGGACTAGCGGGAGAAATGAGCAGTTCTTC
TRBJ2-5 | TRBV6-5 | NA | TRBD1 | CASGPGQAQETQYF | TGTGCCAGCGGACCGGGACAGGCCCAAGAGACCCAGTACTTC
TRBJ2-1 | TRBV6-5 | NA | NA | CASSYIPSSYNEQFF | TGTGCCAGCAGTTATATTCCTAGCTCCTACAATGAGCAGTTCTTC
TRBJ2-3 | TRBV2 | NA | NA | CARDQGLGTDTQYF | TGTGCCAGAGATCAGGGTTTAGGTACAGATACGCAGTATTTT
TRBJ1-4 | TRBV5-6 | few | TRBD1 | CASSSLGQAGEKLFF | TGTGCCAGCAGCTCCCTCGGACAGGCGGGTGAAAAACTGTTTTTT
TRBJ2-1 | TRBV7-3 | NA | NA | CASSLTGRVAENEQFF | TGTGCCAGCAGCTTAACAGGGCGGGTAGCCGAGAATGAGCAGTTCTTC
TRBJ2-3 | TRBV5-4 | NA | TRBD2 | CASSLIGGSGRADTQYF | TGTGCCAGCAGCTTGATTGGGGGTAGCGGGAGGGCAGATACGCAGTATTTT
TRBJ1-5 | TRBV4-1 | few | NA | CASSQAGGPQHF | TGCGCCAGCAGCCAAGCGGGGGGGCCCCAGCATTTT